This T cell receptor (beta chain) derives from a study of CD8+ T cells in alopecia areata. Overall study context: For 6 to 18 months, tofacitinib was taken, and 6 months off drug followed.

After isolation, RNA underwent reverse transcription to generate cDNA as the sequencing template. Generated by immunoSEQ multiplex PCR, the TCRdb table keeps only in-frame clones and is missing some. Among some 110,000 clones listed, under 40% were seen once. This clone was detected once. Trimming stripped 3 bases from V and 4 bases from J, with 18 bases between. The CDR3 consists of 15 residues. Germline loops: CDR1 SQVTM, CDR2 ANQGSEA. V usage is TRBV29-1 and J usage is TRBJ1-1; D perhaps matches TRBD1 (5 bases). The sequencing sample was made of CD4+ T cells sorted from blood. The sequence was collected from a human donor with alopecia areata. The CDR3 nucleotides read TGCAGCGTTGAGGATATGACCTGGGGCAGCACTGAAGCTTTCTTT. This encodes CSVEDMTWGSTEAFF.